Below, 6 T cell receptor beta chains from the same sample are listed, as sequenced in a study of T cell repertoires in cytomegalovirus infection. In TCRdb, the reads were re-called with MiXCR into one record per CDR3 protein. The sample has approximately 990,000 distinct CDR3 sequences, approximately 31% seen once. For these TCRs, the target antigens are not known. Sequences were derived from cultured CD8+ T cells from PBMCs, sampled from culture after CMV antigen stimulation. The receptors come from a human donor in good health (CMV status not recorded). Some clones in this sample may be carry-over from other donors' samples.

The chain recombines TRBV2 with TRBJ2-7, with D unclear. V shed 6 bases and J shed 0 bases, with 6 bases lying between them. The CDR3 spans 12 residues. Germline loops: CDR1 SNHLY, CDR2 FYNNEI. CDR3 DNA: TGTGCCAGCAGGGACCGCTCCTACGAGCAGTACGTC. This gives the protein CASRDRSYEQYV.

DNA of the CDR3: TGTGCCAGCAGCTCCCCAGTGGGACAGTTGGCCACCGGGGAGCTGTTTTTT. Translation gives CASSSPVGQLATGELFF. V gene TRBV7-6 combines with J gene TRBJ2-2; 7 nucleotides agree with TRBD1. With 4 bases clipped from V and 4 bases from J, the junction kept 12 bases outside the gene matches. The CDR3 is 17 residues long. Germline V gene data show CDR1 as SGHVS and CDR2 as FNYEAQ.

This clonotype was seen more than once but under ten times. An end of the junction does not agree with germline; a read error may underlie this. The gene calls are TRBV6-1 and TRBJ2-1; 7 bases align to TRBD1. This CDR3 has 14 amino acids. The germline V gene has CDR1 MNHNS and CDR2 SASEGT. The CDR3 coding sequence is TGTGCCAGCAGTGAAGAGGGGGCCTACCATGAGCAGTTCTTC. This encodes CASSEEGAYHEQFF.

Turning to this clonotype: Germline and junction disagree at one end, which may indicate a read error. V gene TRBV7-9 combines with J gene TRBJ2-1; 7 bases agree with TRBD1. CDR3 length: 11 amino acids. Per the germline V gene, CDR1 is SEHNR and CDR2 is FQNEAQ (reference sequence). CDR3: CASSLTGIRVF. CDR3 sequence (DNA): TGTGCCAGCAGCTTGACAGGGATCAGGGTCTTC.

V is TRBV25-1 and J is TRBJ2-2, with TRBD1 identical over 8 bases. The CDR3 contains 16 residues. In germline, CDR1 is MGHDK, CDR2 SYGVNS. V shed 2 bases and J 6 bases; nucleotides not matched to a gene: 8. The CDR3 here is CASSELDRGAAGELFF. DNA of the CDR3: TGTGCCAGCAGTGAACTCGACAGGGGTGCGGCCGGGGAGCTGTTTTTT.

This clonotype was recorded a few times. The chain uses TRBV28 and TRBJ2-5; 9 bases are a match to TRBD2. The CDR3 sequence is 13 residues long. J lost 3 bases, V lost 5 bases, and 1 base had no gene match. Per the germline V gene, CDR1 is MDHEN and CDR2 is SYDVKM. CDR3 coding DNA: TGTGCCAGCAGTCGACTAGCGGAAGAGACCCAGTACTTC. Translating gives CASSRLAEETQYF.